Each of the 7 T cell receptor beta chains below was sequenced from the same sample in a study of cytomegalovirus exposure and HLA in healthy donors. Amplification used 60 Vbeta primers and 13 Jbeta primers. TCRdb keeps only in-frame clones here, not all; method: immunoSEQ multiplex PCR. The data hold 200,000 to 250,000 clones, with about 80% observed a single time. Sequencing input: PBMCs. These receptors were collected from a woman aged 40 to 50 in good health and CMV-seronegative.

V gene TRBV15 combines with J gene TRBJ2-3; possibly TRBD1 for D (5 bases). The CDR3 runs to 14 residues. Germline V CDR1 and CDR2: LNHNV, YYDKDF (reference sequence). Trimming removed 1 base at V and 1 base at J, with 6 bases between. The CDR3 DNA reads TGTGCCACCAGCAGAGGGGGCGGCACAGATACGCAGTATTTT. Its protein product is CATSRGGGTDTQYF.

The chain has TRBV10-2 and TRBJ2-3, with 9 positions matching TRBD1. CDR1 and CDR2 (germline): WSHSY, SAAADI. Losses at the gene ends were 8 bases for V and 5 bases for J; bases not matched to a gene: 2. The length of the CDR3 is 12 residues. Here the CDR3 reads CASGQGQDTQYF. In DNA form, the CDR3 reads TGCGCCAGCGGACAGGGGCAAGATACGCAGTATTTT.

J is TRBJ2-4 and V is TRBV11-2; D unclear. Trimming removed 1 base at V and 3 bases at J, with 7 bases between. This CDR3 is 14 amino acids long. CDR1 is SGHAT, CDR2 FQNNGV, per germline. CDR3 residues: CASSLASVKNIQYF. The CDR3 nucleotides read TGTGCCAGCAGCTTAGCGTCTGTCAAAAACATTCAGTACTTC.

J is TRBJ1-1 and V is TRBV30; tentatively, D is TRBD1 (6 bases). Germline loops: CDR1 GTSNPN, CDR2 SVGIG (reference sequence). V was clipped by 4 bases and J by 3 bases, with 12 bases between them. This CDR3 contains 13 residues. CDR3 coding DNA: TGTGCCTGGAACACAGGGCGGGACACTGAAGCTTTCTTT. This encodes CAWNTGRDTEAFF.

The chain couples TRBV27 to TRBJ2-1, with 9 bases aligning to TRBD2. The CDR3 runs to 16 residues. The J segment lost 7 bases and the V segment lost 0 bases, leaving 7 bases of the junction unmatched. Germline values: CDR1 MNHEY, CDR2 SMNVEV (reference sequence). CDR3 protein: CASSLSGGGALNEQFF. The CDR3 region has the DNA TGTGCCAGCAGTTTATCGGGCGGGGGGGCATTGAATGAGCAGTTCTTC.

The count of this clone is one. J is TRBJ2-1 and V is TRBV19, with 8 bases fitting TRBD1. CDR1 and CDR2 (germline): LNHDA, SQIVND (reference sequence). With 1 base clipped from V and 8 bases from J, the junction kept 4 bases outside the gene matches. The CDR3 length is 14 residues. The CDR3 nucleotides are TGTGCCAGTAGTATAGGGGACAGGTCCCATGAGCAGTTCTTC. Protein product: CASSIGDRSHEQFF.

This clone has just one count. V usage is TRBV28 and J usage is TRBJ1-1, with a weak D call TRBD1 (5 bases). CDR3 length: 13 amino acids. V dropped 4 bases and J dropped 2 bases, with 8 bases sitting between them. CDR1 and CDR2 (germline): MDHEN, SYDVKM. The CDR3 protein is CASSWGGNTEAFF. The CDR3 DNA is TGTGCCAGCAGTTGGGGCGGAAACACTGAAGCTTTCTTT.